This T cell receptor beta chain was sequenced during a study of post-analysis software for immune sequencing data. Included in the TCR beta cDNA libraries were unique molecular identifiers. TCRdb re-analysed the PCR reads in MiXCR, keeping a single row per CDR3 protein. The data show roughly 430,000 distinct CDR3 sequences, roughly 38% seen once. This TCR came from a girl aged 2 to 9 with multiple sclerosis. Sample: blood.

The CDR3 sequence is CASSPGQGKSYEQYF. The CDR3 DNA is TGTGCCAGCTCACCAGGGCAGGGTAAATCCTACGAGCAGTACTTC. The chain has TRBV18 and TRBJ2-7, with TRBD1 as a possible D gene (5 bases). The CDR3 spans 15 residues. In germline, CDR1 is KGHSH, CDR2 LQKENI. Trimming shortened V by 2 bases and J by 1 base, and 12 bases separated the two germline ends.